This entry lists 28 T cell receptor beta chains sequenced from one sample in a study of OX40 agonist ivuxolimab in advanced cancers. Profiling relied on immunoSEQ multiplex PCR, and the TCRdb table lists in-frame clones only, not all of them. This repertoire shows roughly 66,000 clones, 75% to 90% found once; its top ten account for about 2.5%. The specimen comprised CD4+ or CD8+ T cells sorted from blood, sampled in a trial of the OX40 agonist ivuxolimab. The origin of the receptors is an adult with an advanced solid tumor such as melanoma, head and neck, liver or kidney cancer.

The J gene is TRBJ2-1, the V gene TRBV5-4, with 12 bases fitting TRBD2. The V segment lost 4 bases and the J segment 8 bases; nucleotides outside the gene matches: 10. From germline, CDR1 is SGHNT and CDR2 YYREEE (reference sequence). The CDR3 is 16 residues long. Here the CDR3 DNA reads TGTGCCAGCAGCACCTCTAGCGGGAGGGCCCCGGATGAGCAGTTCTTC. Translation: CASSTSSGRAPDEQFF. Full variable domain (rest looked up from reference TRBV5-4 and TRBJ2-1): ETGVTQSPTHLIKTRGQQVTLRCSSQSGHNTVSWYQQALGQGPQFIFQYYREEENGRGNFPPRFSGLQFPNYSSELNVNALELDDSALYLCASSTSSGRAPDEQFFGPGTRLTVL.

The V and J genes are TRBV7-8 and TRBJ1-5; D unresolved. Germline CDR1 and CDR2: SGHVS and FQNEAQ. There are 13 residues in the CDR3. V was pared by 5 bases and J by 1 base, with 6 bases between. DNA for the CDR3: TGTGCCAGCAGCAGAGACAGCAATCAGCCCCAGCATTTT. The encoded protein is CASSRDSNQPQHF.

There are a few counts of this clone. The rearrangement uses TRBV20-1 and TRBJ1-3, with D perhaps TRBD1 (6 bases). CDR3 size: 11 residues. Per the germline V gene, CDR1 is DFQATT and CDR2 is SNEGSKA (reference sequence). The CDR3 bases are TGCGGGGGGCCCTCTGGAAACACCATATATTTT. Translation gives CGGPSGNTIYF.

The gene calls are TRBV7-2 and TRBJ2-2; weak D call: TRBD1 (5 bases). The CDR3 consists of 15 residues. Looked up from germline, CDR1 is SGHTA and CDR2 is FQGNSA. The V gene lost 4 bases and the J gene lost 1 base, with 10 bases spanning the gap. The CDR3 coding sequence is TGTGCCAGCAGCTCAGACAGCCTGAACACCGGGGAGCTGTTTTTT. Protein: CASSSDSLNTGELFF. Based on the CDR3 plus reference TRBV7-2 and TRBJ2-2, the full variable domain is GAGVSQSPSNKVTEKGKDVELRCDPISGHTALYWYRQSLGQGLEFLIYFQGNSAPDKSGLPSDRFSAERTGGSVSTLTIQRTQQEDSAVYLCASSSDSLNTGELFFGEGSRLTVL.

Concerning this clone itself: Other DNA sequences in this sample translate to the same CDR3. The chain uses TRBV5-6 and TRBJ2-1; 7 bases agree with TRBD2. The CDR3 loop spans 15 amino acids. The germline CDR1 and CDR2 sequences are SGHDT and YYEEEE. J was trimmed by 4 bases and V by 0 bases; bases with no gene match: 4. The DNA of the CDR3 is TGTGCCAGCAGCTTGGTGCGGGAGAGGTACAATGAGCAGTTCTTC. As protein: CASSLVRERYNEQFF.

The genes are TRBV2 and TRBJ2-5; D is ambiguous. Per germline, CDR1 SNHLY and CDR2 FYNNEI. The V end was cut by 4 bases, the J end by 1 base, with 7 bases between. The CDR3 runs 13 residues. In DNA, the CDR3 is TGTGCCAGCAGTGCAAATCTCCAAGAGACCCAGTACTTC. It codes for CASSANLQETQYF.

This chain connects TRBV15 to TRBJ2-1, with D perhaps TRBD2 (5 bases). Trimming shortened V by 0 bases and J by 6 bases, and 6 bases separated the two germline ends. The CDR3 is 13 amino acids. Germline CDR1 and CDR2: LNHNV and YYDKDF (reference sequence). The chain's CDR3 is CATSREGVNEQFF. DNA for the CDR3: TGTGCCACCAGCAGAGAGGGAGTCAATGAGCAGTTCTTC.

This chain links TRBV5-1 with TRBJ1-1, with D unclear. V dropped 2 bases and J dropped 2 bases, with 7 bases sitting between them. This CDR3 is 13 amino acids long. Germline V gene sequence: CDR1 SGHRS, CDR2 YFSETQ. The CDR3 sequence is CASSLQTNTEAFF. The CDR3, as DNA: TGCGCCAGCAGCTTACAGACAAACACTGAAGCTTTCTTT. The entire variable domain, with the rest obtained from reference TRBV5-1 and TRBJ1-1, is as follows: KAGVTQTPRYLIKTRGQQVTLSCSPISGHRSVSWYQQTPGQGLQFLFEYFSETQRNKGNFPGRFSGRQFSNSRSEMNVSTLELGDSALYLCASSLQTNTEAFFGQGTRLTVV.

This clone was detected only once. The CDR3 region is CASSLTGDKQFF. The CDR3 coding sequence is TGTGCCAGCAGTTTAACAGGGGACAAGCAGTTCTTC. This rearrangement joins TRBV28 to TRBJ2-1; 7 bases align to TRBD1. The J segment lost 11 bases and the V segment lost 2 bases, leaving 3 bases of the junction unmatched. The germline V gene has CDR1 MDHEN and CDR2 SYDVKM. The CDR3 is made up of 12 amino acids. Full variable domain (outside the CDR3, taken from reference TRBV28 and TRBJ2-1): DVKVTQSSRYLVKRTGEKVFLECVQDMDHENMFWYRQDPGLGLRLIYFSYDVKMKEKGDIPEGYSVSREKKERFSLILESASTNQTSMYLCASSLTGDKQFFGPGTRLTVL.

The CDR3 reads CASSFRVAGSNQPQHF. CDR3 DNA sequence: TGTGCCAGCAGTTTTAGGGTTGCTGGTAGCAATCAGCCCCAGCATTTT. The chain joins TRBV28 to TRBJ1-5; D gene unclear. V gave up 3 bases and J gave up 0 bases, with 12 bases separating them. The V gene's germline CDR1 is MDHEN and CDR2 SYDVKM. There are 16 residues in the CDR3.

For the CDR3, the DNA is TGTGCCAGCAGCTTAGGGGACTTTCCCTACGAGCAGTACTTC. It translates to CASSLGDFPYEQYF. The rearrangement links TRBV7-2 to TRBJ2-7, with D perhaps TRBD2 (6 bases). The ends were cut back, 1 base at V and 2 bases at J, with 9 bases in the middle. This CDR3 is built from 14 residues. Per the germline V gene, CDR1 is SGHTA and CDR2 is FQGNSA.

The CDR3 nucleotides are TGCGCCAGCAGCTTAGAACCCAACAGCCCGGACGGGGAGCTGTTTTTT. Residues: CASSLEPNSPDGELFF. The rearrangement links TRBV5-1 to TRBJ2-2; D gene unclear. The CDR3 extends over 16 amino acids. Trimming pared 2 bases from V and 7 bases from J, leaving 18 bases between. Germline V gene lookup returns CDR1 SGHRS and CDR2 YFSETQ.

The gene calls are TRBV29-1 and TRBJ2-7; D is ambiguous. Germline CDR1 SQVTM, CDR2 ANQGSEA. The V gene lost 4 bases and the J gene lost 5 bases, with 6 bases spanning the gap. The CDR3 contains 10 residues. This CDR3 is CSVGTHEQYF. CDR3 in DNA: TGCAGCGTTGGCACCCACGAGCAGTACTTC.

The chain has TRBV6-5 and TRBJ1-1, with a weak D call TRBD1 (6 bases). The CDR3 contains 15 residues. Germline CDR1 reads MNHEY; CDR2 reads SVGAGI. Trimming left V 2 bases short and J 0 bases short, with 10 bases between. CDR3 sequence: CASSYRGQVNTEAFF. The CDR3 nucleotides are TGTGCCAGCAGTTACCGGGGACAAGTGAACACTGAAGCTTTCTTT.

The rearrangement uses TRBV15 and TRBJ2-1; D is uncertain. Deletions cut 3 bases from V and 6 bases from J, with 15 bases between. Germline CDR1 reads LNHNV; CDR2 reads YYDKDF (reference sequence). The CDR3 is made up of 15 amino acids. CDR3 amino acids: CATSRVLGSFNEQFF. The DNA for the CDR3 is TGTGCCACCAGCAGGGTCCTGGGGTCTTTCAATGAGCAGTTCTTC.

V gene TRBV6-1 combines with J gene TRBJ1-1; D possibly corresponds to TRBD1 (6 bases). V gave up 10 bases and J gave up 1 base, with 16 bases separating them. This CDR3 has 14 amino acids. Germline V lookup: CDR1 MNHNS, CDR2 SASEGT. CDR3 sequence (DNA): TGTGCCACCTCCCTGCCGGGACAGAACACTGAAGCTTTCTTT. Amino acid sequence: CATSLPGQNTEAFF.

The chain combines TRBV19 with TRBJ1-2; D not resolved. Germline loops: CDR1 LNHDA, CDR2 SQIVND (reference sequence). V was shortened by 1 base and J by 4 bases, with 7 bases between the two germline ends. The CDR3 covers 13 residues. The CDR3 DNA reads as TGTGCCAGTAGTATAGTAGGAGTCTATGGCTACACCTTC. This sequence encodes CASSIVGVYGYTF.

V and J are TRBV5-6 and TRBJ2-1; the D gene is possibly TRBD1 (5 bases). In germline, CDR1 is SGHDT, CDR2 YYEEEE. The CDR3 runs to 15 residues. The V end was cut by 2 bases, the J end by 2 bases, with 11 bases between. In DNA, the CDR3 is TGTGCCAGCAGCTTCACGACAGCCGCCTACAATGAGCAGTTCTTC. It specifies CASSFTTAAYNEQFF.

J is TRBJ1-2 and V is TRBV5-6; D might be TRBD1 (5 bases). Trimming stripped 0 bases from V and 3 bases from J, with 12 bases between. The CDR3 has 15 residues. CDR1 and CDR2 (germline): SGHDT, YYEEEE. The CDR3 coding sequence is TGTGCCAGCAGCTTGGCAGGGAACGAATACTATGGCTACACCTTC. Translated, it gives CASSLAGNEYYGYTF.

The chain has TRBV29-1 and TRBJ2-7, with D possibly TRBD1 on 7 matching bases. V lost 4 bases and J 6 bases, leaving 19 bases between the germline ends. Germline CDR1 and CDR2: SQVTM and ANQGSEA. This CDR3 region has 14 residues. The CDR3 is CSVVGQGGPIEQYF. CDR3 nucleotide sequence: TGCAGCGTTGTAGGCCAGGGGGGTCCAATCGAGCAGTACTTC.

This chain's CDR3 is CASSLMVSGANVLTF. CDR3 coding DNA: TGTGCCAGCAGTTTAATGGTTTCTGGGGCCAACGTCCTGACTTTC. The chain joins TRBV28 to TRBJ2-6; no firm D call. This CDR3 spans 15 amino acids. V was pared by 2 bases and J by 1 base, with 6 bases between. Germline CDR1 is MDHEN and CDR2 is SYDVKM.

In this sample, this clone turned up a few times. The chain couples TRBV5-1 to TRBJ1-2; D might be TRBD1 (6 bases). The V gene lost 4 bases and the J gene lost 4 bases, with 11 bases spanning the gap. The CDR3 totals 13 residues. The germline CDR1 and CDR2 sequences are SGHRS and YFSETQ. The CDR3, as DNA: TGCGCCAGCAGCCCGGACAGACTCTATGGCTACACCTTC. This encodes CASSPDRLYGYTF.

DNA of the CDR3: TGTGCCAGCAGCTCGTGGAACACCGGGGAGCTGTTTTTT. Amino acid sequence: CASSSWNTGELFF. This rearrangement joins TRBV7-2 to TRBJ2-2; D is unresolved. This CDR3 has 13 residues. CDR1 and CDR2 from the germline V gene are SGHTA and FQGNSA. Trimming removed 4 bases from V and 1 base from J, with 4 bases in between.

This sequence joins TRBV4-2 and TRBJ2-5, with 7 nucleotides matching TRBD1. J lost 5 bases, V lost 1 base, and 7 bases had no gene match. CDR1 and CDR2 from the germline V gene are LGHNA and YNFKEQ. The CDR3 length is 15 residues. The CDR3 nucleotides read TGTGCCAGCAGCCAAGTTCACAGGGGTGGGGAGACCCAGTACTTC. The encoded protein is CASSQVHRGGETQYF.

This clone has ten or more counts. Other DNA sequences from this sample encode an identical CDR3 as well. This chain uses TRBV29-1 with TRBJ2-4; D assignment may be TRBD1 or TRBD2 (5 bases each). Looked up from germline, CDR1 is SQVTM and CDR2 is ANQGSEA. Trimming cost V 5 bases and J 6 bases, with 11 bases left between them. CDR3 length: 12 amino acids. This CDR3 is CSVLSGTNIQYF. Here the CDR3 DNA reads TGCAGCGTTCTCAGTGGGACAAACATTCAGTACTTC.

The J gene is TRBJ2-5, the V gene TRBV27; the match to TRBD2 covers 7 bases. Losses at the gene ends were 8 bases for V and 0 bases for J; bases not matched to a gene: 6. CDR1 is MNHEY, CDR2 SMNVEV, per germline (reference sequence). The CDR3 is made up of 14 amino acids. DNA of the CDR3: TGTGCCAGCGCGGTGGGGGGGTACCAAGAGACCCAGTACTTC. This codes for CASAVGGYQETQYF.

The V call is TRBV5-1, the J call TRBJ1-4; no clear D gene. The V end was cut by 2 bases, the J end by 0 bases, with 8 bases between. Germline CDR1 is SGHRS and CDR2 is YFSETQ. The CDR3 contains 15 residues. The CDR3 coding sequence is TGCGCCAGCAGCTTCACCGCGACAACTAATGAAAAACTGTTTTTT. Translated: CASSFTATTNEKLFF.

Concerning this clone itself: Other DNA sequences in this sample translate to the same CDR3. The V call is TRBV7-2, the J call TRBJ1-2; 7 nucleotides align to TRBD1. V was clipped by 1 base and J by 2 bases; unmatched bases: 1. Germline V gene sequence: CDR1 SGHTA, CDR2 FQGNSA. The CDR3 totals 14 residues. The CDR3 here is CASSLGQGNYGYTF. The CDR3 DNA reads TGTGCCAGCAGCTTAGGACAGGGAAACTATGGCTACACCTTC.